This is a list of T cell receptor beta chains from one sample in a study of T cell responses to AZD1222 COVID-19 vaccine. Measured with immunoSEQ multiplex PCR; TCRdb has only the in-frame clones, and not every one. The sample lists some 150,000 clones; under 95% were seen once. The source was peripheral blood, collected on day 0 of AZD1222 vaccination. These TCRs come from an adult in good health. The CDR3 runs from the conserved cysteine through the conserved F or W. The order of the fields is clone size, D gene, V gene, J gene, CDR3 protein, CDR3 DNA. D genes are given only for firm matches. Size is stated for part of the rows, as once, few or many counts, or as a class when the clone is expanded.

clone_size: .; d_call: TRBD2; v_call: TRBV6-5; j_call: TRBJ2-7; cdr3_aa: CASSYSSGIPSYEQYF; cdr3_nt: TGTGCCAGCAGTTACTCGAGCGGGATACCCTCCTACGAGCAGTACTTC
clone_size: .; d_call: TRBD2; v_call: TRBV13; j_call: TRBJ2-1; cdr3_aa: CASSSRLAAYNEQFF; cdr3_nt: TGTGCCAGCAGCTCAAGACTAGCGGCGTACAATGAGCAGTTCTTC
clone_size: once; d_call: TRBD2; v_call: TRBV7-2; j_call: TRBJ2-2; cdr3_aa: CASSQLAGFTNTGELFF; cdr3_nt: TGTGCCAGCAGCCAGCTAGCGGGATTTACGAACACCGGGGAGCTGTTTTTT
clone_size: .; d_call: .; v_call: TRBV4-3; j_call: TRBJ1-4; cdr3_aa: CASSLTGSTNEKLFF; cdr3_nt: TGCGCCAGCAGCCTCACGGGGTCCACTAATGAAAAACTGTTTTTT
clone_size: .; d_call: .; v_call: TRBV28; j_call: TRBJ2-7; cdr3_aa: CASSEGRPAIYEQYF; cdr3_nt: TGTGCCAGCAGTGAGGGACGGCCAGCTATCTACGAGCAGTACTTC
clone_size: .; d_call: .; v_call: TRBV18; j_call: TRBJ1-2; cdr3_aa: CASSPPNTQGANYGYTF; cdr3_nt: TGTGCCAGCTCACCACCTAATACACAAGGCGCTAACTATGGCTACACCTTC
clone_size: .; d_call: .; v_call: TRBV5-4; j_call: TRBJ2-7; cdr3_aa: CASSSDRAGEQYF; cdr3_nt: TGTGCCAGCAGCTCTGACCGTGCGGGTGAGCAGTACTTC
clone_size: .; d_call: .; v_call: TRBV10-3; j_call: TRBJ2-3; cdr3_aa: CAIQAGVDTDTQYF; cdr3_nt: TGTGCCATCCAGGCCGGAGTTGACACAGATACGCAGTATTTT
clone_size: .; d_call: .; v_call: TRBV6-5; j_call: TRBJ2-7; cdr3_aa: CASSYGASRYEQYF; cdr3_nt: TGTGCCAGCAGTTACGGGGCCTCACGTTACGAGCAGTACTTC
clone_size: .; d_call: .; v_call: TRBV7-2; j_call: TRBJ1-5; cdr3_aa: CASSYRLSSGGNQPQHF; cdr3_nt: TGTGCCAGCAGCTACAGACTGTCATCTGGGGGCAATCAGCCCCAGCATTTT
clone_size: .; d_call: .; v_call: TRBV9; j_call: TRBJ2-7; cdr3_aa: CASSEGGQTYEQYF; cdr3_nt: TGTGCCAGCAGCGAGGGTGGACAGACCTACGAGCAGTACTTC
clone_size: .; d_call: TRBD1; v_call: TRBV7-9; j_call: TRBJ2-7; cdr3_aa: CASSGQGQTYEQYF; cdr3_nt: TGTGCCAGCAGCGGACAGGGACAGACCTACGAGCAGTACTTC
clone_size: .; d_call: .; v_call: TRBV7-2; j_call: TRBJ1-2; cdr3_aa: CASSPTGYRGYTF; cdr3_nt: TGTGCCAGCAGCCCAACAGGGTATCGTGGCTACACCTTC
clone_size: .; d_call: TRBD2; v_call: TRBV4-3; j_call: TRBJ2-1; cdr3_aa: CASSQSFSLAGARNEQFF; cdr3_nt: TGCGCCAGCAGCCAATCGTTTTCACTAGCGGGAGCTCGAAATGAGCAGTTCTTC
clone_size: .; d_call: TRBD1; v_call: TRBV6-6; j_call: TRBJ1-5; cdr3_aa: CASSYAGQGNQPQHF; cdr3_nt: TGTGCCAGCAGTTATGCCGGACAGGGAAATCAGCCCCAGCATTTT
clone_size: few; d_call: .; v_call: TRBV7-8; j_call: TRBJ2-2; cdr3_aa: CASSPGLVGELFF; cdr3_nt: TGTGCCAGCAGCCCGGGATTGGTCGGGGAGCTGTTTTTT
clone_size: .; d_call: TRBD1; v_call: TRBV5-6; j_call: TRBJ1-1; cdr3_aa: CASSLLGGNLEAFF; cdr3_nt: TGTGCCAGCAGCTTGTTAGGGGGCAATCTTGAAGCTTTCTTT
clone_size: .; d_call: .; v_call: TRBV15; j_call: TRBJ2-5; cdr3_aa: CATSGEGSGGWETQYF; cdr3_nt: TGTGCCACCAGCGGGGAAGGTTCAGGAGGCTGGGAGACCCAGTACTTC
clone_size: .; d_call: .; v_call: TRBV7-9; j_call: TRBJ2-7; cdr3_aa: CASSLVSAGPLDKSYEQYF; cdr3_nt: TGTGCCAGCAGCTTAGTCTCCGCGGGCCCCCTGGATAAGAGCTACGAGCAGTACTTC